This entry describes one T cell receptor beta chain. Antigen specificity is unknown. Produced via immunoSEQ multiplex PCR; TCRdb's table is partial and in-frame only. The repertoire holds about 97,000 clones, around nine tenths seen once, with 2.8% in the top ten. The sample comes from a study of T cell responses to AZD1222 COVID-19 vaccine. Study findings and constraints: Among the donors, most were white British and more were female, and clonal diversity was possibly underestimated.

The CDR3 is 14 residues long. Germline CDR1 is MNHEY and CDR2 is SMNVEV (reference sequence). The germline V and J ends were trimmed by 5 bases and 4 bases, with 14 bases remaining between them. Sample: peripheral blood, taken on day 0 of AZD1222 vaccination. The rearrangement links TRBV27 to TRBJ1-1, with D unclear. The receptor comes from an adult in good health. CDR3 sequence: CASSAAGVRTEAFF. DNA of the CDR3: TGTGCCAGCAGTGCCGCCGGGGTTCGCACTGAAGCTTTCTTT.